Shown below are 24 T cell receptor beta chains from a single sample sequenced in a study of blood T cells in healthy people across ages. PCR was performed a second time for roughly 7 to 12 cycles using a sample-barcoded 5' primer and a J-beta primer mix. TCRdb fed the 5' RACE reads into MiXCR, producing one record per CDR3 protein. The sample contains some 930,000 distinct CDR3 sequences, 25% to 35% of which appear only once. These data are also associated with another study on T cells of mothers and their children.

The sequenced sample was blood. The receptors derive from a woman in her thirties or forties in good health.

This chain uses TRBV20-1 with TRBJ1-1, with a weak D call TRBD1 (6 bases). CDR3 length: 13 amino acids. Trimming cost V 8 bases and J 0 bases, with 13 bases left between them. Germline CDR1 reads DFQATT; CDR2 reads SNEGSKA (reference sequence). The chain's CDR3 is CSPGGALNTEAFF. The CDR3 region has the DNA TGCAGTCCGGGGGGGGCGCTGAACACTGAAGCTTTCTTT.

The rearrangement links TRBV30 to TRBJ1-2; TRBD1 agrees at 9 bases. Trimming at V came to 3 bases and at J to 5 bases, leaving 7 bases not matched to a gene. Looked up from germline, CDR1 is GTSNPN and CDR2 is SVGIG (reference sequence). The CDR3 has 14 residues. In DNA form, the CDR3 reads TGTGCCTGGAGACCGGGACAGGGAACGTATGGCTACACCTTC. Its protein is CAWRPGQGTYGYTF.

This chain joins TRBV20-1 and TRBJ2-2, with D perhaps TRBD2 (6 bases). V lost 7 bases and J 4 bases, leaving 13 bases between the germline ends. The CDR3 sequence is 13 residues long. Germline assignment: CDR1 DFQATT and CDR2 SNEGSKA (reference sequence). Here the CDR3 DNA reads TGCAGTGGTAGGCGGGGAGGCACCGGGGAGCTGTTTTTT. Protein: CSGRRGGTGELFF.

This rearrangement joins TRBV4-1 to TRBJ1-4; no reliable D call. This CDR3 is built from 14 residues. The germline V gene has CDR1 MGHRA and CDR2 YSYEKL. Trimming took 1 base from V and 3 from J, leaving 6 bases between them. DNA of the CDR3: TGCGCCAGCAGCCAAGGCTCCGCTAATGAAAAACTGTTTTTT. This encodes CASSQGSANEKLFF.

This clonotype was seen a few times. V usage is TRBV28 and J usage is TRBJ2-3; 7 nucleotides line up with TRBD2. The length of the CDR3 is 17 residues. Germline-derived CDR1 and CDR2 are MDHEN and SYDVKM. V gave up 6 bases and J gave up 0 bases; unmatched junction bases: 12. This CDR3 reads CASRTPFQRGSTDTQYF. The CDR3 region has the DNA TGTGCCAGCAGAACCCCTTTTCAGCGGGGTAGCACAGATACGCAGTATTTT.

This clonotype was observed a few times. V gene TRBV28 combines with J gene TRBJ2-3, with D maybe TRBD2 (6 bases). This CDR3 spans 17 amino acids. The germline CDR1 and CDR2 sequences are MDHEN and SYDVKM. Trimming shortened V by 0 bases and J by 4 bases, and 17 bases separated the two germline ends. CDR3 sequence: CASSLWGRGARADTQYF. The CDR3 DNA reads TGTGCCAGCAGTTTATGGGGTCGCGGGGCCAGGGCAGATACGCAGTATTTT.

This clonotype was counted many times. The chain employs TRBV4-2 and TRBJ2-7; D possibly uses TRBD1 or TRBD2 (5 bases each). The CDR3 totals 16 residues. V was clipped by 1 base and J by 0 bases, with 13 bases between them. Germline loops: CDR1 LGHNA, CDR2 YNFKEQ. The CDR3 protein is CASSQVLGTTSYEQYF. The CDR3 nucleotides read TGTGCCAGCAGCCAAGTGTTGGGGACCACCTCCTACGAGCAGTACTTC.

This clonotype showed up just a few times. The CDR3 region has the DNA TGCAGTGCTCTTATTAGGGGGACTGCATACTACGAGCAGTACTTC. Amino acid sequence: CSALIRGTAYYEQYF. The rearrangement joins TRBV20-1 to TRBJ2-7; perhaps D is TRBD1 or TRBD2 (6 bases each). The CDR3 is 15 residues long. Germline values: CDR1 DFQATT, CDR2 SNEGSKA (reference sequence). V was shortened by 5 bases and J by 3 bases, with 20 bases between the two germline ends.

The gene calls are TRBV3-1 and TRBJ2-3; D is unresolved. Germline CDR1 LGHDT, CDR2 YNNKEL (reference sequence). The CDR3 covers 15 residues. Trimming took 2 bases from V and 2 from J, leaving 11 bases between them. CDR3 DNA: TGTGCCAGCAGCCAAAACCCGTTAGTCACAGATACGCAGTATTTT. Protein: CASSQNPLVTDTQYF.

V usage is TRBV20-1 and J usage is TRBJ1-1; 8 bases map to TRBD1. The CDR3 contains 15 residues. Trimming took 3 bases from V and 2 from J; bases not matched to a gene: 8. Germline V lookup: CDR1 DFQATT, CDR2 SNEGSKA (reference sequence). This chain's CDR3 is CSARLQGARNTEAFF. In DNA, the CDR3 is TGCAGTGCTAGGTTGCAGGGGGCGCGAAACACTGAAGCTTTCTTT.

The CDR3 reads CASSQDGGGSSYGYTF. The CDR3 coding sequence is TGTGCCAGCAGCCAAGATGGAGGGGGTTCAAGCTATGGCTACACCTTC. The chain combines TRBV3-1 with TRBJ1-2; possible D gene TRBD1, 6 bases. Trimming stripped 0 bases from V and 4 bases from J, with 15 bases between. This CDR3 is built from 16 residues. Germline V CDR1 and CDR2: LGHDT, YNNKEL (reference sequence).

In regard to this clonotype: Given a much more abundant clone one base away, this may be a read error. The gene calls are TRBV28 and TRBJ2-5; D might be TRBD2 (5 bases). The DNA end is more similar to TRBJ2-7, so the J call may be wrong. Germline V gives CDR1 MDHEN, CDR2 SYDVKM. CDR3 size: 13 residues. The CDR3 loop is CASSSGMEAEQYF. For the CDR3, the DNA is TGTGCCAGCAGTTCCGGGATGGAGGCCGAGCAGTACTTC.

The chain uses TRBV5-1 and TRBJ2-7; D is possibly TRBD1 (5 bases). Per germline, CDR1 SGHRS and CDR2 YFSETQ. The length of the CDR3 is 13 residues. V was trimmed by 1 base and J by 3 bases, leaving 8 bases between them. CDR3 DNA sequence: TGCGCCAGCAGCTTGTCAGGGTACTACGAGCAGTACTTC. It yields the protein CASSLSGYYEQYF.

This clonotype turned up a few times. The rearrangement joins TRBV7-2 to TRBJ2-7; 13 bases agree with TRBD2. With V trimmed by 4 bases and J by 2 bases, 8 bases remained unmatched. The CDR3 is 17 amino acids. CDR1 and CDR2 (germline): SGHTA, FQGNSA. The CDR3 DNA sequence: TGTGCCAGCAGCTACCGGACTAGCGGGGGAGATCCCTACGAGCAGTACTTC. As protein: CASSYRTSGGDPYEQYF.

The rearrangement links TRBV20-1 to TRBJ1-1, with 7 bases matching TRBD1. J lost 5 bases, V lost 3 bases, and 9 bases had no gene match. This CDR3 is 14 amino acids long. Germline loops: CDR1 DFQATT, CDR2 SNEGSKA (reference sequence). The CDR3, as DNA: TGCAGTGCTAGGACAGGGATAGAACAGACTGAAGCTTTCTTT. It translates to CSARTGIEQTEAFF.

A few counts support this clonotype. The chain uses TRBV4-1 and TRBJ2-5; 10 bases match TRBD2. V lost 4 bases to trimming and J lost 5 bases; unmatched junction nucleotides: 7. CDR1 is MGHRA, CDR2 YSYEKL, per germline. This CDR3 has 15 residues. In DNA form, the CDR3 reads TGCGCCAGCAGCCGCAGCGGGGGGGCGTCGGAGACCCAGTACTTC. Its protein product is CASSRSGGASETQYF.

V is TRBV6-2 or TRBV6-3 and J is TRBJ2-5, with no clear D. The germline V and J ends were trimmed by 7 bases and 1 base, with 13 bases remaining between them. The germline CDR1 and CDR2 sequences are MNHEY and SVGEGT. The CDR3 is 14 residues long. The CDR3 loop is CASMLQKLQETQYF. CDR3 bases: TGTGCCAGCATGTTACAGAAACTCCAAGAGACCCAGTACTTC.

J is TRBJ1-4 and V is TRBV7-2; D is uncertain. The germline CDR1 and CDR2 sequences are SGHTA and FQGNSA. The V end was cut by 1 base, the J end by 8 bases, with 14 bases between. The CDR3 has 15 amino acids. The CDR3 protein is CASSLGRQAGEKLFF. In DNA, the CDR3 is TGTGCCAGCAGCTTAGGAAGGCAGGCGGGGGAAAAACTGTTTTTT.

At least ten counts were recorded for this clonotype. V usage is TRBV3-1 and J usage is TRBJ2-1; D not resolved. The germline V gene encodes CDR1 LGHDT and CDR2 YNNKEL (reference sequence). The CDR3 totals 12 residues. The V and J ends lost 1 base and 8 bases respectively, with 6 bases between them. The CDR3 is CASSQGGYEQFF. As DNA, the CDR3 is TGTGCCAGCAGCCAAGGGGGTTATGAGCAGTTCTTC.

The chain joins TRBV20-1 to TRBJ2-3, with 7 bases identical to TRBD1. CDR1 and CDR2 (germline): DFQATT, SNEGSKA (reference sequence). Trimming took 4 bases from V and 1 from J; bases not matched to a gene: 11. The CDR3 sequence is 16 residues long. The CDR3 DNA reads as TGCAGTGCTATTAACCGAGACAGGGCGGGCACAGATACGCAGTATTTT. Its protein product is CSAINRDRAGTDTQYF.

About this clonotype: Being one base from a much bigger clone, this may be a read error. V and J are TRBV5-1 and TRBJ2-7; no clear D. Per the germline V gene, CDR1 is SGHRS and CDR2 is YFSETQ. V was pared by 0 bases and J by 5 bases, with 9 bases between. The CDR3 loop spans 13 amino acids. This CDR3 is CASSLATYDEQYF. CDR3 nucleotides: TGCGCCAGCAGCTTGGCGACCTACGACGAGCAGTACTTC. The full variable domain, in which reference TRBV5-1 and TRBJ2-7 provide the parts outside the CDR3, is KAGVTQTPRYLIKTRGQQVTLSCSPISGHRSVSWYQQTPGQGLQFLFEYFSETQRNKGNFPGRFSGRQFSNSRSEMNVSTLELGDSALYLCASSLATYDEQYFGPGTRLTVT.

This clonotype was seen ten or more times. This sequence joins TRBV4-3 and TRBJ2-7; D remains unclear. This CDR3 has 15 residues. Trimming removed 6 bases from V and 1 base from J, with 16 bases in between. The germline V gene has CDR1 LGHNA and CDR2 YSLEER. The CDR3 nucleotides are TGCGCCAGCAGTCAGATTTTGTCTGAATCCTACGAGCAGTACTTC. This sequence encodes CASSQILSESYEQYF.

This clonotype occurred many times. The rearrangement joins TRBV7-2 to TRBJ2-7, with D possibly being TRBD1 (5 bases). The CDR3 covers 13 residues. Germline-derived CDR1 and CDR2 are SGHTA and FQGNSA. V lost 2 bases and J lost 1, with 6 bases in between. This CDR3 is CASSLRQSYEQYF. For the CDR3, the DNA is TGTGCCAGCAGCTTACGACAGTCCTACGAGCAGTACTTC. The full variable domain, completed using reference TRBV7-2 and TRBJ2-7, is GAGVSQSPSNKVTEKGKDVELRCDPISGHTALYWYRQSLGQGLEFLIYFQGNSAPDKSGLPSDRFSAERTGGSVSTLTIQRTQQEDSAVYLCASSLRQSYEQYFGPGTRLTVT.

The DNA for the CDR3 is TGCAGTGCTAGGTTCGCGGGGGGGAGCACAGATACGCAGTATTTT. Amino acid sequence: CSARFAGGSTDTQYF. The chain carries TRBV20-1 and TRBJ2-3; 9 bases line up with TRBD2. Trimming removed 3 bases from V and 0 bases from J; junction bases left unmatched: 4. The CDR3 contains 15 residues. The germline CDR1 and CDR2 sequences are DFQATT and SNEGSKA (reference sequence).